The clone carrying this T cell receptor (beta chain) was counted once. Its antigen is still unknown. The germline V and J ends were trimmed by 2 bases and 5 bases, with 14 bases remaining between them. Germline V CDR1 and CDR2: SGDLS, YYNGEE. The CDR3 length is 15 residues. Carried by the TCR beta cDNA libraries were unique molecular identifiers. Input amounts of about 0.85 to 11 million T cells were used. These gave roughly 0.5 million cDNA molecules, so each molecule approximated one T cell. MiXCR, run by TCRdb on the PCR reads, gives a single entry per CDR3 protein. Seen here are 500,000 to 600,000 distinct CDR3 sequences, 44% observed once, and the top ten hold approximately 1.7%. The data are from a study of post-analysis software for immune sequencing data. Whole-study results and caveats: TRBV segments more frequent in patients than in controls numbered five and included TRBV5-6, TRBV5-1 and TRBV20-1.

The material sequenced was blood. The receptor comes from a girl aged 10-17 years with multiple sclerosis. The rearrangement joins TRBV9 to TRBJ1-5; tentatively, D is TRBD1 (6 bases). CDR3: CASSVPTGTHQPQHF. CDR3 bases: TGTGCCAGCAGCGTCCCGACAGGAACTCATCAGCCCCAGCATTTT.